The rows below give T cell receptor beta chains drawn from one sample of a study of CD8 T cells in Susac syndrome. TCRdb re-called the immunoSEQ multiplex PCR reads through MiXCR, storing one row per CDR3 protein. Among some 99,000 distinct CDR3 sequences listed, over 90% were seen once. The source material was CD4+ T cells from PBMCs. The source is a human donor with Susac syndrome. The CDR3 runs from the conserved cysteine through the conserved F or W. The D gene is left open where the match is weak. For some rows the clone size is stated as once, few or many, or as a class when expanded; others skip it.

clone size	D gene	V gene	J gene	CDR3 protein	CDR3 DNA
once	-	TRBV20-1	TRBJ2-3	CSARDTRGASADTQYF	TGCAGTGCTAGAGATACGAGGGGGGCTTCAGCAGATACGCAGTATTTT
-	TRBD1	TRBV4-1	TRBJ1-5	CASSQEIRDRKHF	TGCGCCAGCAGCCAAGAGATTAGGGACAGAAAGCATTTT
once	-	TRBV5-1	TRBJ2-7	CASSWILSSYEQYF	TGCGCCAGCAGCTGGATACTTTCGTCCTACGAGCAGTACTTC
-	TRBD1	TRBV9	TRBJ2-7	CASSARDRGQPYEQYF	TGTGCCAGCAGCGCGCGGGACAGGGGTCAACCTTACGAGCAGTACTTC
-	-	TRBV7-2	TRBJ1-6	CASSITNSPLHF	TGTGCCAGCAGCATAACCAATTCACCCCTCCACTTT
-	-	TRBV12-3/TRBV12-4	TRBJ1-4	CAIPLEPTNEKLFF	TGTGCCATCCCACTAGAGCCAACTAATGAAAAACTGTTTTTT
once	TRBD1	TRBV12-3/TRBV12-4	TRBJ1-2	CASSPPGQDKINYGYTF	TGTGCCAGCAGTCCTCCGGGACAGGACAAAATTAACTATGGCTACACCTTC
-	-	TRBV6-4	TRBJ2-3	CASGLSTQYF	TGTGCCAGCGGCCTCTCCACGCAGTATTTT
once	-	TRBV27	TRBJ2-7	CASSFLPRLDYEQYF	TGTGCCAGCAGTTTCCTTCCTAGATTGGACTACGAGCAGTACTTC
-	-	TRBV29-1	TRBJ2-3	CSVAIHFGGPDTQYF	TGCAGCGTTGCGATCCACTTCGGGGGCCCAGATACGCAGTATTTT
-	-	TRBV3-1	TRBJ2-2	CASSHRRGRNTGELFF	TGTGCCAGCAGCCATCGGAGAGGACGGAACACCGGGGAGCTGTTTTTT
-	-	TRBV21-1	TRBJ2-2	CASSNSSAGELFF	TGTGCCAGCAGCAATTCCAGCGCCGGGGAGCTGTTTTTT
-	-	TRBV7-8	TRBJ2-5	CASSPHKETQYF	TGTGCCAGCAGCCCTCATAAAGAGACCCAGTACTTC
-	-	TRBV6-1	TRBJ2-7	CASSEGWGNYEQYF	TGTGCCAGCAGTGAAGGGTGGGGGAACTACGAGCAGTACTTC
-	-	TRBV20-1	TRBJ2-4	CSAPRDIQYF	TGCAGTGCTCCTAGGGACATTCAGTACTTC
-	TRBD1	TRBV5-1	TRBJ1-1	CASSWSGGPEAFF	TGCGCCAGCAGCTGGTCAGGGGGCCCTGAAGCTTTCTTT
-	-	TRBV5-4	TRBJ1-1	CASSLGGPAEAFF	TGTGCCAGCAGCCTGGGGGGCCCCGCTGAAGCTTTCTTT
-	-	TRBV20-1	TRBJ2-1	CSARDESGVDYNEQFF	TGCAGTGCTAGAGATGAGTCGGGGGTAGACTACAATGAGCAGTTCTTC
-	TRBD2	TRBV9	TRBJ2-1	CASSPLPGGPGNEQFF	TGTGCCAGCAGCCCTCTGCCGGGGGGGCCCGGCAATGAGCAGTTCTTC
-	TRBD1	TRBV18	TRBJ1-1	CASSTKGQGSTEAFF	TGTGCCAGCTCAACCAAGGGACAGGGTAGCACTGAAGCTTTCTTT
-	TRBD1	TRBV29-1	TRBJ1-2	CSSHRGGYGYTF	TGCAGCTCTCACAGGGGAGGATATGGCTACACCTTC
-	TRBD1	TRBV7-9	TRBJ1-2	CASSLVGGTGYGYTF	TGTGCCAGCAGCTTAGTAGGTGGGACAGGGTACGGCTACACCTTC
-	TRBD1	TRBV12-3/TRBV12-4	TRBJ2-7	CASSTGDSYYEQYF	TGTGCCAGCAGTACAGGGGACAGCTACTACGAGCAGTACTTC
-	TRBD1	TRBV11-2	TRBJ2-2	CASSWTGKEELFF	TGTGCCAGCAGCTGGACAGGGAAGGAGGAGCTGTTTTTT
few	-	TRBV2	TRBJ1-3	CASSVGGNTIYF	TGTGCCAGCAGTGTGGGGGGAAACACCATATATTTT
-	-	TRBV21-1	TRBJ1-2	CASSMRSFNYGYTF	TGTGCCAGCAGCATGCGGAGTTTTAACTATGGCTACACCTTC
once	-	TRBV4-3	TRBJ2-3	CASSQEGSTDTQYF	TGCGCCAGCAGCCAAGAAGGAAGCACAGATACGCAGTATTTT
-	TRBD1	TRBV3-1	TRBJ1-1	CASSRQGLGTEAFF	TGTGCCAGCAGCCGACAGGGGCTTGGCACTGAAGCTTTCTTT
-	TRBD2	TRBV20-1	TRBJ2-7	CSARDLAGVHEQYF	TGCAGTGCTAGAGATCTAGCGGGGGTCCACGAGCAGTACTTC
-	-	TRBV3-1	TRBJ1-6	CASSQVPGRTNSPLHF	TGTGCCAGCAGCCAAGTACCAGGCCGTACTAATTCACCCCTCCACTTT
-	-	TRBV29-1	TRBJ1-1	CSVAEVSAFF	TGCAGCGTCGCCGAGGTGAGTGCTTTCTTT
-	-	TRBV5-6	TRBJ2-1	CASSYSSVEQFF	TGTGCCAGCAGCTACTCTAGCGTCGAGCAGTTCTTC
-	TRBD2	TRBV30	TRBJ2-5	CAWRMEGGETQYF	TGTGCCTGGAGAATGGAGGGAGGGGAGACCCAGTACTTC
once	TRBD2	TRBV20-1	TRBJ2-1	CSARDRALAGGFHNNEQFF	TGCAGTGCTAGAGATAGGGCACTAGCGGGGGGATTTCACAACAATGAGCAGTTCTTC
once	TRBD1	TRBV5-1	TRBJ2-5	CASSQGTVIETQYF	TGCGCCAGCAGCCAAGGGACAGTAATAGAGACCCAGTACTTC
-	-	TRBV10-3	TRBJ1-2	CAISSPTVYGYTF	TGTGCCATCAGTTCTCCGACGGTCTATGGCTACACCTTC
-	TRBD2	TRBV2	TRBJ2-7	CASKLLAGEPHSYEQYF	TGTGCCAGCAAGTTGCTAGCGGGGGAGCCTCACTCCTACGAGCAGTACTTC
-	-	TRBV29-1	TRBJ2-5	CSVGVQETQYF	TGCAGCGTTGGAGTCCAAGAGACCCAGTACTTC
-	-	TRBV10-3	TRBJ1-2	CAIQREGGVYGYTF	TGTGCCATCCAGAGGGAGGGGGGTGTCTATGGCTACACCTTC
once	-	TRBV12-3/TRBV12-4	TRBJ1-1	CASSLPGSGTEAFF	TGTGCCAGCAGCCTCCCGGGCTCCGGGACTGAAGCTTTCTTT
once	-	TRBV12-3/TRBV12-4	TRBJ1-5	CASSFNQPQHF	TGTGCCAGCAGTTTTAATCAGCCCCAGCATTTT